The 5 T cell receptor beta chains presented below share a single source sample, sequenced in a study of blood T cells in healthy people across ages. The second PCR ran roughly 7 to 11 cycles with a sample-barcoded 5' primer and J-beta primers. TCRdb redid the calling of the 5' RACE reads with MiXCR, one entry per CDR3 protein. The table has hundreds of thousands of distinct CDR3 sequences, 32% seen once. Sequencing was done on a sample of blood. The receptors were sampled from a woman over 75 in good health.

This chain links TRBV7-2 with TRBJ2-7; D unclear. Germline CDR1 reads SGHTA; CDR2 reads FQGNSA. The V end lost 5 bases, the J end lost 3 bases, and 11 bases lay between the germline ends. The CDR3 length is 13 residues. This chain's CDR3 is CASSTTMSYEQYF. For the CDR3, the DNA is TGTGCCAGCAGCACGACAATGAGCTACGAGCAGTACTTC. Supplemented by reference TRBV7-2 and TRBJ2-7, the full variable domain reads GAGVSQSPSNKVTEKGKDVELRCDPISGHTALYWYRQSLGQGLEFLIYFQGNSAPDKSGLPSDRFSAERTGGSVSTLTIQRTQQEDSAVYLCASSTTMSYEQYFGPGTRLTVT.

In its sample, this clonotype was seen many times. The chain is built from TRBV5-1 and TRBJ2-2; perhaps TRBD2 as D (5 bases). Germline loops: CDR1 SGHRS, CDR2 YFSETQ. This CDR3 is 15 amino acids long. V dropped 0 bases and J dropped 6 bases, with 12 bases sitting between them. CDR3 region: CASSLDMRVAGELFF. The DNA for the CDR3 is TGCGCCAGCAGCTTGGACATGCGGGTGGCCGGGGAGCTGTTTTTT.

As concerns this clonotype: A much larger clone differs from this one at a single base, so this may be a read error. This chain uses TRBV5-1 with TRBJ2-5; tentative D call: TRBD2 (6 bases). Trimming pared 1 base from V and 11 bases from J, leaving 18 bases between. The CDR3 has 14 residues. CDR1 is SGHRS, CDR2 YFSETQ, per germline. CDR3 amino acids: CASSLFREVNEQYF. DNA of the CDR3: TGCGCCAGCAGCTTGTTCAGGGAGGTTAATGAGCAGTACTTC.

This clonotype was observed at least ten times. V is TRBV7-8 and J is TRBJ2-7; no clear D gene. The V gene's germline CDR1 is SGHVS and CDR2 FQNEAQ. V lost 1 base, J lost 4 bases, and 11 bases lay in between. This CDR3 has 14 residues. Written as DNA, the CDR3 is TGTGCCAGCAGCTTAGGGGTTATGGCGTACGAGCAGTACTTC. Translating gives CASSLGVMAYEQYF. Using reference TRBV7-8 and TRBJ2-7 for the parts outside the CDR3, the full variable domain is GAGVSQSPRYKVAKRGQDVALRCDPISGHVSLFWYQQALGQGPEFLTYFQNEAQLDKSGLPSDRFFAERPEGSVSTLKIQRTQQEDSAVYLCASSLGVMAYEQYFGPGTRLTVT.

This clonotype came up many times. The chain joins TRBV6-8 to TRBJ2-5; no definite D call. The germline CDR1 and CDR2 sequences are MNHGY and SAAAGT. This CDR3 has 13 residues. V lost 7 bases, J lost 4 bases, and 13 bases lay in between. CDR3 coding DNA: TGTGCCAGCATTAGACCCCTCCCAGAGACCCAGTACTTC. Its translation is CASIRPLPETQYF.